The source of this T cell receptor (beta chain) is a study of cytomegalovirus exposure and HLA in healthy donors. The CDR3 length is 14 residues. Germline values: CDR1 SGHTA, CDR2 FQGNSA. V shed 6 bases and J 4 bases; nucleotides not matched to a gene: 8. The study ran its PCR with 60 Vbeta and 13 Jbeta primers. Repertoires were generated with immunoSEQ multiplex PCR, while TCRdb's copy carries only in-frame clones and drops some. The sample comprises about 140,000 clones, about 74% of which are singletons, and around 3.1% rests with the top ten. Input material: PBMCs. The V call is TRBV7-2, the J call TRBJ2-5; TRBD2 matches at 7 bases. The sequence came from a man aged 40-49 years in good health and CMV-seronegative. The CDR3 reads CASRRGPGGETQYF. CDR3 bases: TGTGCCAGCAGACGAGGTCCGGGGGGAGAGACCCAGTACTTC.